This passage covers 8 T cell receptor beta chains from one sample sequenced in a study of control samples from healthy donors and cancer patients. This table comes from immunoSEQ multiplex PCR, and its TCRdb copy is limited to in-frame clones, with some not included. The repertoire has roughly 120,000 clones, around nine tenths of them found once; the top ten carry about 3.2%. The sequencing input was blood. These receptors were taken from a man aged 45-65 years in good health.

The DNA for the CDR3 is TGTGCCAGCAGCCATTCACTGGGGGGTGAGACCCAGTACTTC. This gives the protein CASSHSLGGETQYF. The gene calls are TRBV3-1 (or the pseudogene TRBV3-2) and TRBJ2-5; possibly TRBD2 for D (6 bases). The CDR3 contains 14 residues. V gave up 3 bases and J gave up 5 bases, with 13 bases separating them. The germline V gene has CDR1 LGHDT and CDR2 YNNKEL (reference sequence).

The V gene is TRBV9, the J gene TRBJ2-3, with 11 bases aligning to TRBD2. Trimming took 3 bases from V and 3 from J; bases not matched to a gene: 6. Germline CDR1 reads SGDLS; CDR2 reads YYNGEE. The CDR3 contains 16 residues. The DNA of the CDR3 is TGTGCCAGCAGCGCCACCACTAGCGGGGGTACAGATACGCAGTATTTT. Its protein product is CASSATTSGGTDTQYF.

In nucleotides, the CDR3 is TGTGCCAGCAGCTTCATTGGGGGGAACACTGAAGCTTTCTTT. This gives the protein CASSFIGGNTEAFF. This sequence joins TRBV9 and TRBJ1-1; a weak D match, TRBD1 (5 bases). This CDR3 comprises 14 residues. The V end was cut by 4 bases, the J end by 1 base, with 11 bases between. Per the germline V gene, CDR1 is SGDLS and CDR2 is YYNGEE.

This clone was observed a single time. This chain links TRBV20-1 with TRBJ1-6; D uncertain. The germline V gene has CDR1 DFQATT and CDR2 SNEGSKA (reference sequence). V gave up 3 bases and J gave up 7 bases, with 10 bases separating them. This CDR3 spans 13 amino acids. The CDR3 sequence: CSASSTVNSPLHF. CDR3 nucleotide sequence: TGCAGTGCTAGTTCGACGGTAAATTCACCCCTCCACTTT.

J is TRBJ1-2 and V is TRBV3-1 (or the pseudogene TRBV3-2), with TRBD1 matching 7 bases. After removal of 4 bases from V and 8 bases from J, the junction contained 10 bases not matched to a gene. CDR3 length: 14 amino acids. The germline V gene encodes CDR1 LGHDT and CDR2 YNNKEL (reference sequence). CDR3 sequence reads: CASSPRDSSSGYTF. DNA for the CDR3: TGTGCCAGCAGCCCCCGGGACAGCTCTTCGGGCTACACCTTC.

Here the CDR3 DNA reads TGTGCCAGCAGTGATACCGGCAGTCCCTACGAGCAGTACTTC. Protein sequence: CASSDTGSPYEQYF. The chain combines TRBV2 with TRBJ2-7; D not certain. The V gene lost 3 bases and the J gene lost 2 bases, with 11 bases spanning the gap. The germline V gene encodes CDR1 SNHLY and CDR2 FYNNEI. This CDR3 has 14 residues.

The chain employs TRBV7-9 and TRBJ2-3; 7 bases fit TRBD1. Germline-derived CDR1 and CDR2 are SEHNR and FQNEAQ (reference sequence). The trim removed 4 bases at V and 6 bases at J, leaving 7 bases unmatched. The CDR3 consists of 14 residues. The CDR3 DNA sequence: TGTGCCAGCAGCTACGGGACAGTCGGGGATACGCAGTATTTT. This sequence encodes CASSYGTVGDTQYF.

As to this clone: A read error may explain this, as a much larger clone is one base away. The rearrangement joins TRBV28 to TRBJ1-5, with D uncertain. The V end lost 6 bases, the J end lost 1 base, and 1 base lay between the germline ends. CDR3 size: 11 residues. In germline, CDR1 is MDHEN, CDR2 SYDVKM. The CDR3: CASRSNQPQHF. The CDR3 DNA follows: TGTGCCAGCAGGAGCAATCAGCCCCAGCATTTT.